The rows below give T cell receptor beta chains drawn from one sample of a study of patients and donors after allogeneic stem cell transplantation. One entry per CDR3 protein, called by TCRdb with MiXCR from the RT-PCR reads. The sample lists roughly 960,000 distinct CDR3 sequences; around 17% were seen once. The sequenced sample was blood, either unsorted or a sorted T cell fraction (not recorded which). The source of these receptors is a human donor who was either an allogeneic HSCT recipient or a stem cell or donor lymphocyte infusion donor (not recorded which). It is not recorded whose cells these are; they may come from a transplant donor. The CDR3 runs from the conserved cysteine through the conserved F or W. Each record gives: J gene, V gene, clone size, D gene, CDR3 protein, CDR3 DNA. A D gene is named only where the DNA matches it firmly. For some rows the clone size is stated as once, few or many, or as a class when expanded; others skip it.

TRBJ2-7,TRBV12-3/TRBV12-4,NA,NA,CASRTRLGEQYF,TGTGCCAGCAGGACTCGTCTTGGCGAGCAGTACTTC
TRBJ2-2,TRBV29-1,NA,NA,CSVEPAGATGELFF,TGCAGCGTTGAGCCCGCCGGGGCAACCGGGGAGCTGTTTTTT
TRBJ2-6,TRBV11-3,NA,TRBD1,CASSLTGGIGANVLTF,TGTGCCAGCAGCTTGACAGGGGGCATTGGGGCCAACGTCCTGACTTTC
TRBJ1-1,TRBV5-4,few,NA,CASSLELGHTFF,TGTGCCAGCAGCTTGGAGTTGGGACACACTTTCTTT
TRBJ2-6,TRBV7-2,NA,TRBD1,CASTLNRGPGANVLTF,TGTGCCAGCACCCTAAACAGGGGACCTGGGGCCAACGTCCTGACTTTC
TRBJ2-7,TRBV6-1,many,TRBD1,CASSPGDRGYEQYF,TGTGCCAGCAGTCCCGGGGACAGGGGATACGAGCAGTACTTC
TRBJ2-3,TRBV12-3/TRBV12-4,many,NA,CASSLLDVDTQYF,TGTGCCAGCAGTTTACTAGATGTAGATACGCAGTATTTT
TRBJ1-1,TRBV6-1,few,NA,CASRTAVTEAFF,TGTGCCAGCAGGACGGCCGTCACTGAAGCTTTCTTT
TRBJ1-2,TRBV20-1,few,NA,CSARDQGGNYGYTF,TGCAGTGCTAGAGATCAAGGGGGTAACTATGGCTACACCTTC
TRBJ1-5,TRBV27,few,TRBD1,CASSPMSTGKDQPQHF,TGTGCCAGCAGTCCCATGTCGACAGGGAAGGATCAGCCCCAGCATTTT
TRBJ2-7,TRBV15,NA,NA,CATSRAGRVYEQYF,TGTGCCACCAGCAGAGCGGGGAGAGTCTACGAGCAGTACTTC
TRBJ2-1,TRBV2,few,TRBD2,CASSERWLAENNEQFF,TGTGCCAGCAGTGAACGGTGGCTAGCGGAAAACAATGAGCAGTTCTTC
TRBJ2-3,TRBV4-1,NA,TRBD2,CASSQQREAGLAGATQYF,TGCGCCAGCAGCCAACAACGAGAAGCTGGACTAGCGGGAGCTACGCAGTATTTT
TRBJ2-3,TRBV18,NA,TRBD1,CASSPFRGTDTQYF,TGTGCCAGCTCACCCTTCAGGGGGACAGATACGCAGTATTTT
TRBJ2-2,TRBV11-1,few,NA,CASSLNGELFF,TGTGCCAGCAGCTTGAACGGGGAGCTGTTTTTT
TRBJ2-7,TRBV20-1,NA,NA,CSARDWVYEQYF,TGCAGTGCTAGAGATTGGGTCTACGAGCAGTACTTC
TRBJ1-1,TRBV7-3,few,NA,CASSLKLGATEAFF,TGTGCCAGCAGCTTAAAGCTGGGGGCCACTGAAGCTTTCTTT
TRBJ1-1,TRBV12-3/TRBV12-4,once,TRBD1,CASRQQGAPLEAFF,TGTGCCAGCAGGCAACAGGGGGCTCCGCTTGAAGCTTTCTTT
TRBJ2-7,TRBV7-8,NA,NA,CASSSRDFFQQEQYF,TGTGCCAGCAGCTCACGGGACTTTTTCCAGCAAGAGCAGTACTTC
TRBJ2-7,TRBV5-4,few,NA,CASSPETATLQYF,TGTGCCAGCAGTCCAGAAACAGCCACCTTGCAGTACTTC
TRBJ1-5,TRBV12-3/TRBV12-4,few,TRBD1,CASSLKGQRNQPQHF,TGTGCCAGCAGTTTAAAGGGACAGCGCAATCAGCCCCAGCATTTT
TRBJ2-7,TRBV12-3/TRBV12-4,NA,NA,CASSFATPGTRREQYF,TGTGCCAGCAGTTTTGCCACTCCCGGGACCCGCCGCGAGCAGTACTTC
TRBJ1-1,TRBV9,few,NA,CASSEPGGLVNTEAFF,TGTGCCAGCAGCGAGCCTGGGGGGTTAGTGAACACTGAAGCTTTCTTT
TRBJ2-5,TRBV7-9,few,TRBD2,CASSPERGEETQYF,TGTGCCAGCAGTCCCGAACGGGGGGAAGAGACCCAGTACTTC
TRBJ2-3,TRBV24-1,few,TRBD1,CATSVDRVTDTQYF,TGTGCCACCAGTGTCGACAGGGTTACAGATACGCAGTATTTT
TRBJ1-1,TRBV9,NA,NA,CASSVVTARAGAEAFF,TGTGCCAGCAGCGTAGTCACAGCTCGGGCCGGGGCTGAAGCTTTCTTT
TRBJ2-7,TRBV18,few,TRBD2,CASSRPGTKSYEQYF,TGTGCCAGCTCACGACCCGGGACTAAATCCTACGAGCAGTACTTC
TRBJ2-4,TRBV15,NA,NA,CATSWTRAKNIQYF,TGTGCCACCAGCTGGACACGAGCCAAAAACATTCAGTACTTC
TRBJ2-7,TRBV30,NA,NA,CAWSVGGGSYEQYF,TGTGCCTGGAGTGTAGGAGGGGGATCCTACGAGCAGTACTTC
TRBJ2-1,TRBV11-2,NA,TRBD2,CASSPGRLAGPTYNEQFF,TGTGCCAGCAGCCCCGGGAGGCTAGCGGGGCCGACCTACAATGAGCAGTTCTTC
TRBJ1-5,TRBV4-1,NA,NA,CASSQVKRVHSNQPQHF,TGCGCCAGCAGCCAAGTTAAGAGGGTCCATAGCAATCAGCCCCAGCATTTT
TRBJ1-1,TRBV20-1,NA,NA,CSASFGGRNTEAFF,TGCAGTGCTAGTTTTGGGGGGAGGAACACTGAAGCTTTCTTT
TRBJ1-1,TRBV6-4,NA,NA,CASSENRVGKAFF,TGTGCCAGCAGTGAAAATCGTGTGGGGAAGGCTTTCTTT
TRBJ2-1,TRBV7-9,many,NA,CASSPSWSYNEQFF,TGTGCCAGCAGCCCGAGTTGGTCCTACAATGAGCAGTTCTTC
TRBJ2-3,TRBV5-1,NA,TRBD2,CASSFSGREADTQYF,TGCGCCAGCAGCTTTAGCGGGAGGGAGGCAGATACGCAGTATTTT
TRBJ2-7,TRBV7-9,NA,NA,CASSLAGMVSGEQYF,TGTGCCAGCAGCTTAGCGGGCATGGTGTCGGGCGAGCAGTACTTC
TRBJ2-1,TRBV15,NA,NA,CATSRDNGRYNEQFF,TGTGCCACCAGCAGAGATAATGGACGGTACAATGAGCAGTTCTTC
TRBJ1-1,TRBV6-5,NA,NA,CAVHRRNTEAFF,TGTGCCGTCCACAGGCGGAACACTGAAGCTTTCTTT
TRBJ2-1,TRBV7-9,few,TRBD2,CASSTRLAVEGQFF,TGTGCCAGCAGCACCCGACTAGCGGTCGAGGGGCAGTTCTTC
TRBJ1-1,TRBV12-3/TRBV12-4,NA,NA,CASSPPPRAGTEAFF,TGTGCCAGCAGTCCCCCCCCGCGGGCGGGCACTGAAGCTTTCTTT
TRBJ2-1,TRBV7-9,few,TRBD2,CASSLARTSGNNEQFF,TGTGCCAGCAGCTTAGCCCGGACTAGCGGAAACAATGAGCAGTTCTTC
TRBJ2-1,TRBV7-6,few,TRBD1,CASSRDRGQEQFF,TGTGCCAGCAGCAGGGACAGGGGGCAAGAGCAGTTCTTC
TRBJ1-5,TRBV15,NA,NA,CATSREGLNNQPQHF,TGTGCCACCAGCAGAGAGGGTCTGAACAATCAGCCCCAGCATTTT
TRBJ2-7,TRBV9,NA,TRBD2,CASSVAAGETYEQYF,TGTGCCAGCAGCGTAGCGGCGGGGGAGACCTACGAGCAGTACTTC
TRBJ1-1,TRBV29-1,few,NA,CSARARTANTEAFF,TGCAGCGCCCGAGCCCGGACGGCGAACACTGAAGCTTTCTTT
TRBJ2-3,TRBV5-1,few,NA,CASSHGRGRGRTDTQYF,TGCGCCAGCAGCCATGGGAGGGGGCGAGGGCGAACAGATACGCAGTATTTT
TRBJ1-5,TRBV20-1,NA,NA,CSARLEENQPQHF,TGCAGTGCCCGCTTAGAGGAGAATCAGCCCCAGCATTTT
TRBJ2-5,TRBV10-3,NA,NA,CASTSGRSAQYF,TGTGCCAGCACCTCAGGACGCAGCGCCCAGTACTTC
TRBJ2-7,TRBV9,few,NA,CASSVGTDRSYEQYF,TGTGCCAGCAGCGTAGGGACAGATCGCTCCTACGAGCAGTACTTC
TRBJ1-6,TRBV7-9,NA,TRBD1,CASSLALGQGDSPLHF,TGTGCCAGCAGCTTAGCGTTGGGACAGGGTGACTCACCCCTCCACTTT
TRBJ1-5,TRBV7-8,few,NA,CASSKARPVFAEPQHF,TGTGCCAGCAGTAAAGCGCGACCGGTCTTTGCGGAGCCCCAGCATTTT
TRBJ2-7,TRBV20-1,NA,TRBD1,CSARDPGQSYEQYF,TGCAGTGCTAGAGACCCGGGACAGAGCTACGAGCAGTACTTC
TRBJ2-3,TRBV28,few,NA,CASSLSWRSTDTQYF,TGTGCCAGCAGTTTATCATGGCGGAGCACAGATACGCAGTATTTT
TRBJ2-7,TRBV20-1,NA,TRBD1,CSARDTGQGNYEQYF,TGCAGTGCTCGAGATACGGGACAGGGGAACTACGAGCAGTACTTC